Presented here are 28 T cell receptor beta chains from one specimen sequenced in a study of T cells in localized non-small cell lung cancer. Here immunoSEQ multiplex PCR was the method, and the copy in TCRdb shows in-frame clones only, minus some. The table includes about 39,000 clones, roughly 80% detected once. Sequenced here: PBMCs, sampled before any cancer treatment. These receptors were collected from a woman aged 40 to 75 with stage II squamous cell lung carcinoma.

V usage is TRBV6-5 and J usage is TRBJ2-5, with 9 bases matching TRBD2. Germline CDR1 MNHEY, CDR2 SVGAGI. The CDR3 is 15 amino acids. Losses at the gene ends were 5 bases for V and 2 bases for J; bases not matched to a gene: 6. CDR3: CASSQPGLAQETQYF. CDR3 DNA sequence: TGTGCCAGCAGTCAGCCGGGACTAGCACAAGAGACCCAGTACTTC.

The chain couples TRBV7-2 to TRBJ1-4; tentatively, D is TRBD1 (5 bases). Germline lookup yields CDR1 SGHTA and CDR2 FQGNSA. There are 16 residues in the CDR3. Trimming left V 5 bases short and J 7 bases short, with 20 bases between. CDR3: CASSHSGDPNGEKLFF. As DNA, the CDR3 is TGTGCCAGCAGCCACTCGGGGGACCCGAACGGTGAAAAACTGTTTTTT. The whole variable domain, filled in from reference TRBV7-2 and TRBJ1-4, reads GAGVSQSPSNKVTEKGKDVELRCDPISGHTALYWYRQSLGQGLEFLIYFQGNSAPDKSGLPSDRFSAERTGGSVSTLTIQRTQQEDSAVYLCASSHSGDPNGEKLFFGSGTQLSVL.

The chain links TRBV6-5 to TRBJ2-1; 9 bases map to TRBD1. Germline-derived CDR1 and CDR2 are MNHEY and SVGAGI. CDR3 size: 14 residues. Trimming removed 6 bases from V and 8 bases from J; junction bases left unmatched: 8. As DNA, the CDR3 is TGTGCCAGCAGCTACAGACAGGGGGGTTATGAGCAGTTCTTC. Translated: CASSYRQGGYEQFF.

V usage is TRBV5-6 and J usage is TRBJ2-7; no reliable D call. Trimming cost V 4 bases and J 1 base, with 15 bases left between them. This CDR3 has 15 residues. The V gene's germline CDR1 is SGHDT and CDR2 YYEEEE. CDR3 loop: CASSPVGAGSYEQYF. In nucleotides, the CDR3 is TGTGCCAGCAGCCCGGTAGGCGCAGGATCCTACGAGCAGTACTTC.

V and J are TRBV12-5 and TRBJ2-1; perhaps TRBD1 as D (6 bases). V lost 2 bases to trimming and J lost 1 base, with 24 bases between them. CDR3 length: 20 residues. CDR1 and CDR2 from the germline V gene are LGHNT and FRNRAP. The CDR3 loop reads CASGLTSTVQGYKSYNEQFF. CDR3 DNA: TGTGCTAGTGGTTTGACGAGTACGGTACAGGGTTATAAGTCCTACAATGAGCAGTTCTTC.

The gene calls are TRBV7-6 and TRBJ2-2; D is ambiguous. The V gene's germline CDR1 is SGHVS and CDR2 FNYEAQ. The CDR3 contains 14 residues. Trimming cost V 5 bases and J 2 bases, with 9 bases left between them. CDR3 nucleotides: TGTGCCAGCAGCCCCTCCGGAAACACCGGGGAGCTGTTTTTT. It encodes CASSPSGNTGELFF.

The chain has TRBV5-1 and TRBJ1-4; D uncertain. The V gene lost 4 bases and the J gene lost 0 bases, with 7 bases spanning the gap. This CDR3 spans 14 amino acids. From germline, CDR1 is SGHRS and CDR2 YFSETQ. CDR3 nucleotides: TGCGCCAGCAGCCGAGGAGCAACTAATGAAAAACTGTTTTTT. Protein sequence: CASSRGATNEKLFF.

In DNA form, the CDR3 reads TGTGCCAGCAGTGACTCCGACAGGATGGCCCGTAGCAATCAGCCCCAGCATTTT. Translating it yields CASSDSDRMARSNQPQHF. This sequence joins TRBV6-4 and TRBJ1-5; a possible D gene is TRBD1 (6 bases). The length of the CDR3 is 18 residues. The V end was cut by 0 bases, the J end by 0 bases, with 15 bases between. Germline lookup yields CDR1 MRHNA and CDR2 SNTAGT.

In nucleotides, the CDR3 is TGCAGCGTTGAACCGACAGGGGGCGGAGAAAATGAGCAGTTCTTC. It translates to CSVEPTGGGENEQFF. V is TRBV29-1 and J is TRBJ2-1, with 10 nucleotides matching TRBD1. The CDR3 is 15 amino acids. Trimming cost V 2 bases and J 7 bases; bases outside gene matches: 8. The germline CDR1 and CDR2 sequences are SQVTM and ANQGSEA.

This clone was seen more than once but under ten times. The chain couples TRBV16 to TRBJ1-2; D possibly corresponds to TRBD1 (5 bases). The CDR3 is made up of 14 amino acids. From germline, CDR1 is KGHSY and CDR2 FQNENV. With 4 bases removed from V and 5 bases from J, the gap between germline ends came to 14 bases. This chain's CDR3 is CASSPETDSYGYTF. Here the CDR3 DNA reads TGTGCCAGCAGCCCTGAGACAGACTCTTATGGCTACACCTTC. The entire variable domain, with the rest obtained from reference TRBV16 and TRBJ1-2, is as follows: GEEVAQTPKHLVRGEGQKAKLYCAPIKGHSYVFWYQQVLKNEFKFLISFQNENVFDETGMPKERFSAKCLPNSPCSLEIQATKLEDSAVYFCASSPETDSYGYTFGSGTRLTVV.

V and J are TRBV6-5 and TRBJ1-2; D unresolved. With 2 bases removed from V and 1 base from J, the gap between germline ends came to 8 bases. CDR1 and CDR2 from the germline V gene are MNHEY and SVGAGI. This CDR3 has 14 amino acids. DNA for the CDR3: TGTGCCAGCAGTTACGGTGGGAATAACTATGGCTACACCTTC. Translated: CASSYGGNNYGYTF.

This clone has just a few counts. This chain uses TRBV15 with TRBJ1-3; 10 bases are shared with TRBD1. Trimming at V came to 3 bases and at J to 4 bases, leaving 3 bases not matched to a gene. CDR1 LNHNV and CDR2 YYDKDF come from the germline V gene (reference sequence). The CDR3 spans 15 residues. This CDR3 is CATSSDRGLGNTIYF. CDR3 in DNA: TGTGCCACCAGCAGCGACAGGGGGCTGGGAAACACCATATATTTT. The whole variable domain, remainder taken from reference TRBV15 and TRBJ1-3, is DAMVIQNPRYQVTQFGKPVTLSCSQTLNHNVMYWYQQKSSQAPKLLFHYYDKDFNNEADTPDNFQSRRPNTSFCFLDIRSPGLGDTAMYLCATSSDRGLGNTIYFGEGSWLTVV.

This clone was counted a few times. V gene TRBV5-1 combines with J gene TRBJ1-6; 10 nucleotides line up with TRBD1. This CDR3 is built from 15 residues. V was pared by 3 bases and J by 7 bases, with 4 bases of the junction left unmatched. Germline CDR1 is SGHRS and CDR2 is YFSETQ. This CDR3 is CASSSGQGGNSPLHF. Here the CDR3 DNA reads TGCGCCAGCAGCTCCGGACAGGGGGGGAATTCACCCCTCCACTTT.

V and J are TRBV6-5 and TRBJ2-3; 10 positions agree with TRBD2. CDR3 length: 14 residues. Trimming cost V 6 bases and J 5 bases; bases outside gene matches: 5. CDR1 and CDR2 (germline): MNHEY, SVGAGI. CDR3 amino acids: CASRPPSGGDTQYF. In DNA form, the CDR3 reads TGTGCCAGCAGACCTCCTAGCGGGGGAGATACGCAGTATTTT.

In this sample, this clone turned up once. This chain connects TRBV2 to TRBJ2-7; perhaps TRBD1 as D (7 bases). Germline V gene lookup returns CDR1 SNHLY and CDR2 FYNNEI. The V and J ends lost 2 bases and 2 bases respectively, with 22 bases between them. This CDR3 spans 18 amino acids. CDR3 region: CASSEWGDTQGITYEQYV. The CDR3, as DNA: TGTGCCAGCAGTGAATGGGGGGACACACAGGGGATAACCTACGAGCAGTACGTC.

This chain uses TRBV4-2 with TRBJ2-7; D may match TRBD1 or TRBD2 (7 bases each). V was pared by 5 bases and J by 3 bases, with 17 bases between. The CDR3 totals 15 residues. Per germline, CDR1 LGHNA and CDR2 YNFKEQ. CDR3 loop: CASSARQGGIYEQYF. The CDR3 DNA is TGTGCCAGCAGCGCTAGACAGGGAGGGATCTACGAGCAGTACTTC.

The chain links TRBV10-2 to TRBJ1-1, with 11 bases matching TRBD1. The trim removed 7 bases at V and 4 bases at J, leaving 8 bases unmatched. The CDR3 runs to 15 residues. Germline CDR1 and CDR2: WSHSY and SAAADI. The CDR3 DNA reads as TGCGCCAGCACATTCGGGACAGGGGGAGGCACTGAAGCTTTCTTT. Its translation: CASTFGTGGGTEAFF.

V and J are TRBV11-2 and TRBJ1-1, with D unresolved. Germline V lookup: CDR1 SGHAT, CDR2 FQNNGV. Trimming cost V 3 bases and J 1 base, with 6 bases left between them. There are 13 residues in the CDR3. The CDR3 bases are TGTGCCAGCAGCTTTGGAGAGAACACTGAAGCTTTCTTT. It codes for CASSFGENTEAFF. Variable domain in full (rest from reference TRBV11-2 and TRBJ1-1): EAGVAQSPRYKIIEKRQSVAFWCNPISGHATLYWYQQILGQGPKLLIQFQNNGVVDDSQLPKDRFSAERLKGVDSTLKIQPAKLEDSAVYLCASSFGENTEAFFGQGTRLTVV.

The V and J genes are TRBV7-2 and TRBJ2-5; 8 nucleotides align to TRBD1. There are 16 residues in the CDR3. With V trimmed by 5 bases and J by 5 bases, 13 bases remained unmatched. From germline, CDR1 is SGHTA and CDR2 FQGNSA. CDR3 nucleotides: TGTGCCAGCAGCGAGGGAAGCAGGGGGCGCCGGGAGACCCAGTACTTC. Residues: CASSEGSRGRRETQYF.

The rearrangement uses TRBV5-6 and TRBJ1-6; D is unresolved. Germline V gene data show CDR1 as SGHDT and CDR2 as YYEEEE. V was shortened by 2 bases and J by 7 bases, with 4 bases between the two germline ends. The CDR3 runs 12 residues. The CDR3 sequence: CASSLGNSPLHF. The CDR3 bases are TGTGCCAGCAGCTTAGGGAATTCACCCCTCCACTTT.

The chain uses TRBV5-1 and TRBJ2-1; TRBD1 is a possible D gene (5 bases). There are 12 residues in the CDR3. Germline V CDR1 and CDR2: SGHRS, YFSETQ. The V end lost 3 bases, the J end lost 9 bases, and 10 bases lay between the germline ends. The CDR3 bases are TGCGCCAGCAGCTCACAGGTGGGTGAGCAGTTCTTC. Residues: CASSSQVGEQFF.

The chain recombines TRBV6-1 with TRBJ1-4; 10 nucleotides align to TRBD1. V shed 4 bases, J shed 10 bases, and the junction held 6 bases outside the gene matches. The length of the CDR3 is 14 residues. Germline assignment: CDR1 MNHNS and CDR2 SASEGT. CDR3 DNA sequence: TGTGCCAGCAGTGGGGGACAGGGGATAGGAAAACTGTTTTTT. Translating gives CASSGGQGIGKLFF.

The V gene is TRBV5-1, the J gene TRBJ2-2, with D unclear. The V and J ends lost 1 base and 4 bases respectively, with 8 bases between them. Germline lookup yields CDR1 SGHRS and CDR2 YFSETQ. This CDR3 contains 14 residues. As DNA, the CDR3 is TGCGCCAGCAGCTTGTCCCCCCCCACCGGGGAGCTGTTTTTT. Translation: CASSLSPPTGELFF. Full variable domain (rest looked up from reference TRBV5-1 and TRBJ2-2): KAGVTQTPRYLIKTRGQQVTLSCSPISGHRSVSWYQQTPGQGLQFLFEYFSETQRNKGNFPGRFSGRQFSNSRSEMNVSTLELGDSALYLCASSLSPPTGELFFGEGSRLTVL.

Here the CDR3 DNA reads TGTGCCAGCAGCCGCAGACTAGCGGGAGTACCCTACGAGCAGTACTTC. Its translation: CASSRRLAGVPYEQYF. The chain carries TRBV21-1 and TRBJ2-7; the table's D call, TRBD2, was not checked against the DNA. TRBV21-1 is annotated as a pseudogene. The CDR3 has 16 residues.

In its sample, this clone was seen a few times. The CDR3 loop reads CASSPPASSYEQYV. CDR3 coding DNA: TGTGCCAGCAGCCCCCCGGCGTCGTCCTACGAGCAGTACGTC. The chain couples TRBV7-9 to TRBJ2-7, with no clear D. CDR3 length: 14 amino acids. CDR1 is SEHNR and CDR2 is FQNEAQ in the germline V gene (reference sequence). The ends were cut back, 5 bases at V and 1 base at J, with 12 bases in the middle.

V is TRBV7-2 and J is TRBJ1-1, with a possible D match to TRBD1 (5 bases). Germline V gives CDR1 SGHTA, CDR2 FQGNSA. V was shortened by 5 bases and J by 7 bases, with 14 bases between the two germline ends. This CDR3 spans 13 amino acids. CDR3 region: CASSPGPTLEAFF. The CDR3 DNA is TGTGCCAGCAGCCCAGGGCCCACCCTTGAAGCTTTCTTT. The full variable domain, in which reference TRBV7-2 and TRBJ1-1 provide the parts outside the CDR3, is GAGVSQSPSNKVTEKGKDVELRCDPISGHTALYWYRQSLGQGLEFLIYFQGNSAPDKSGLPSDRFSAERTGGSVSTLTIQRTQQEDSAVYLCASSPGPTLEAFFGQGTRLTVV.

The rearrangement uses TRBV2 and TRBJ1-5; tentative D call: TRBD1 (6 bases). V lost 5 bases and J lost 3, with 14 bases in between. Per germline, CDR1 SNHLY and CDR2 FYNNEI. This CDR3 region has 15 residues. CDR3 sequence (DNA): TGTGCCAGCAGTCCTAACAGGGCCGACAATCAGCCCCAGCATTTT. Encoded protein: CASSPNRADNQPQHF.

The chain combines TRBV7-9 with TRBJ1-1; D gene uncertain. The CDR3 sequence is 15 residues long. Germline V gene lookup returns CDR1 SEHNR and CDR2 FQNEAQ (reference sequence). V was pared by 1 base and J by 3 bases, with 12 bases between. The CDR3 loop reads CASSLGAAGDTEAFF. The CDR3 nucleotides are TGTGCCAGCAGCTTAGGAGCCGCCGGAGACACTGAAGCTTTCTTT.